These T cell receptor beta chains were read from a single sample in a study of a mutant IDH1 vaccine in newly diagnosed glioma. Generated by immunoSEQ multiplex PCR, the TCRdb table keeps only in-frame clones and is missing some. The data show some 60,000 clones, around 86% seen once. The antigens for these receptors are not known. Material: PBMCs, obtained from a glioma patient whose treatment included an IDH1 peptide vaccine. The origin of the receptors is a man in his forties or fifties with glioma. The CDR3 runs from the conserved cysteine through the conserved F or W. D genes are given only for firm matches. Clone size is stated in some rows and not others, as once, few, many or a class when expanded.

-	TRBJ2-3	-	TRBV7-3	TGTGCCAGCAGCTTAGAGAGTGCCGGCACAGATACGCAGTATTTT	CASSLESAGTDTQYF
-	TRBJ1-1	-	TRBV19	TGTGCCAGTATGGGGCCATTCAACACTGAAGCTTTCTTT	CASMGPFNTEAFF
once	TRBJ1-1	-	TRBV7-6	TGTGCCAGCGGCAGGGGCATCGGCACTGAAGCTTTCTTT	CASGRGIGTEAFF
once	TRBJ1-1	-	TRBV6-4	TGTGCCAGCAGCCCCTTCATGAACACTGAAGCTTTCTTT	CASSPFMNTEAFF
-	TRBJ2-7	-	TRBV4-3	TGCGCCAGCAGCCAAGATACGCAGGGGGGCTCCTACGAGCAGTACTTC	CASSQDTQGGSYEQYF
-	TRBJ1-2	TRBD1	TRBV5-5	TGTGCCAGCAGCGCCGGGGACAGCCCTTCCTATGGCTACACCTTC	CASSAGDSPSYGYTF
once	TRBJ1-2	TRBD1	TRBV7-3	TGTGCCAGCAGAGGACAGGCGTCTGGCTACACCTTC	CASRGQASGYTF
few	TRBJ2-2	-	TRBV9	TGTGCCAGCAGCGTGCAGGGGCAGTCATCCGGGGAGCTGTTTTTT	CASSVQGQSSGELFF
-	TRBJ2-7	TRBD2	TRBV19	TGTGCCAGTAGTAGACAGGGGACTAGCGGAGTGGGCTACGAGCAGTACTTC	CASSRQGTSGVGYEQYF
-	TRBJ1-1	-	TRBV29-1	TGCAGCGTGGACAGCGCCGGAGGCACTGAAGCTTTCTTT	CSVDSAGGTEAFF
-	TRBJ1-2	-	TRBV7-8	TGTGCCAGCCTTGCTTCGCGGGGGCGCGTTAGTGGCTACACCTTC	CASLASRGRVSGYTF
few	TRBJ2-7	-	TRBV4-2	TGTGCCAGCAGCCAAGACAGGGGTCGCTACGAGCAGTACTTC	CASSQDRGRYEQYF
few	TRBJ2-3	TRBD2	TRBV5-4	TGTGCCGGAATGCTAGCGGGAGGTGGGGATACGCAGTATTTT	CAGMLAGGGDTQYF
few	TRBJ1-5	TRBD1	TRBV6-5	TGTGCCAGCACAAAAGGACAGGGCGCTCAGCCCCAGCATTTT	CASTKGQGAQPQHF
-	TRBJ2-2	TRBD1	TRBV5-4	TGTGCCAGCAGCTACGGGACAGGAATGAACACCGGGGAGCTGTTTTTT	CASSYGTGMNTGELFF
-	TRBJ1-5	TRBD1	TRBV10-3	TGTGCCATCAGCCTTGGACAGGTGGGCCAGCCCCAGCATTTT	CAISLGQVGQPQHF
-	TRBJ2-7	TRBD2	TRBV4-2	TGTGCCAGCAGCCAGGAACCTAGCGGATTCACCTACGAGCAGTACTTC	CASSQEPSGFTYEQYF
-	TRBJ2-7	-	TRBV2	TGTGCCAGCAGTGATGCAGGGATATCCTCCTACGAGCAGTACTTC	CASSDAGISSYEQYF
-	TRBJ2-7	-	TRBV4-2	TGTGCCAGCAGCCAAGATGACCGGAGGGAGCAGTACTTC	CASSQDDRREQYF
-	TRBJ2-7	TRBD2	TRBV4-1	TGCGCCAGCAGCCACCCTAGCGGGGGGTACTACGAGCAGTACTTC	CASSHPSGGYYEQYF